The 29 T cell receptor beta chains below come from one sample, sequenced in a study of cytomegalovirus exposure and HLA in healthy donors. The PCR used 60 Vbeta and 13 Jbeta primers. TCRdb's copy holds only in-frame clones and misses some; the assay was immunoSEQ multiplex PCR. The table includes over 150,000 clones, 80% detected once. Sequencing used PBMCs. The source of these receptors is a man between 25 and 39 years old in good health and CMV-seropositive.

This clone has a single count. J is TRBJ2-1 and V is TRBV4-2; 11 nucleotides agree with TRBD2. CDR1 is LGHNA and CDR2 is YNFKEQ in the germline V gene. This CDR3 region has 16 residues. The trim removed 0 bases at V and 2 bases at J, leaving 0 bases unmatched. CDR3 DNA sequence: TGTGCCAGCAGCCAAGATAGCGGGAGGGCCTACAATGAGCAGTTCTTC. Translation gives CASSQDSGRAYNEQFF.

In its sample, this clone was seen a few times. The J gene is TRBJ1-1, the V gene TRBV18; D is ambiguous. There are 16 residues in the CDR3. Germline V gene sequence: CDR1 KGHSH, CDR2 LQKENI. V was trimmed by 3 bases and J by 0 bases, leaving 14 bases between them. CDR3 amino acids: CASSPLSYSMNTEAFF. Written as DNA, the CDR3 is TGTGCCAGCTCACCCTTGTCGTACAGCATGAACACTGAAGCTTTCTTT.

The genes are TRBV29-1 and TRBJ1-2; maybe TRBD1 (6 bases). Germline CDR1 is SQVTM and CDR2 is ANQGSEA. This CDR3 has 12 amino acids. V shed 4 bases and J shed 6 bases, with 12 bases lying between them. CDR3 in DNA: TGCAGCGTTGGGGACAACGAAAATGGCTACACCTTC. Its translation is CSVGDNENGYTF.

DNA for the CDR3: TGTGCCAGCAGTGGGGACAGGGGTCTTAATTCACCCCTCCACTTT. It translates to CASSGDRGLNSPLHF. The V and J genes are TRBV28 and TRBJ1-6; 10 bases match TRBD1. The CDR3 is 15 residues long. The V segment lost 5 bases and the J segment 6 bases; nucleotides outside the gene matches: 4. Germline V CDR1 and CDR2: MDHEN, SYDVKM.

This clone turned up a few times. The rearrangement joins TRBV7-9 to TRBJ2-5; 7 nucleotides align to TRBD2. Germline CDR1 reads SEHNR; CDR2 reads FQNEAQ (reference sequence). The CDR3 is 15 amino acids. V dropped 3 bases and J dropped 5; count of bases not matched to a gene: 9. For the CDR3, the DNA is TGTGCCAGCAGCTTCGGCCGCAGGGAGGGGGAGACCCAGTACTTC. Protein: CASSFGRREGETQYF. Supplemented by reference TRBV7-9 and TRBJ2-5, the full variable domain reads DTGVSQNPRHKITKRGQNVTFRCDPISEHNRLYWYRQTLGQGPEFLTYFQNEAQLEKSRLLSDRFSAERPKGSFSTLEIQRTEQGDSAMYLCASSFGRREGETQYFGPGTRLLVL.

This chain uses TRBV19 with TRBJ2-3, with TRBD1 as a possible D gene (6 bases). CDR3 length: 15 amino acids. Trimming stripped 5 bases from V and 1 base from J, with 13 bases between. Germline V gives CDR1 LNHDA, CDR2 SQIVND (reference sequence). The DNA of the CDR3 is TGTGCCAGTAGTTCCAGGGGCCGGGGCACAGATACGCAGTATTTT. Amino acid sequence: CASSSRGRGTDTQYF.

The V and J genes are TRBV30 and TRBJ2-4; tentatively, D is TRBD1 (6 bases). The V end was cut by 2 bases, the J end by 0 bases, with 14 bases between. The germline gives CDR1 GTSNPN, CDR2 SVGIG (reference sequence). The CDR3 totals 16 residues. The CDR3 coding sequence is TGTGCCTGGAGTAAACCGGGACAACTAGCCAAAAACATTCAGTACTTC. This codes for CAWSKPGQLAKNIQYF.

The chain employs TRBV28 and TRBJ1-5; 7 positions match TRBD1. This CDR3 spans 15 amino acids. Trimming took 4 bases from V and 2 from J; bases not matched to a gene: 5. From germline, CDR1 is MDHEN and CDR2 SYDVKM. The CDR3: CASSSLGQGNQPQHF. The CDR3 region has the DNA TGTGCCAGCAGTTCTCTCGGACAGGGCAATCAGCCCCAGCATTTT.

The chain employs TRBV4-2 and TRBJ2-2; 7 bases align to TRBD2. V trimming: 1 base; J trimming: 5 bases; junction bases outside the gene matches: 7. The CDR3 covers 16 residues. CDR1 LGHNA and CDR2 YNFKEQ come from the germline V gene. CDR3 sequence (DNA): TGTGCCAGCAGCCAAGGGGCGGGAGAGGGGACCGGGGAGCTGTTTTTT. Its protein is CASSQGAGEGTGELFF.

The chain links TRBV28 to TRBJ2-1; the D gene is possibly TRBD1 (6 bases). Germline V lookup: CDR1 MDHEN, CDR2 SYDVKM. This CDR3 has 15 amino acids. V shed 6 bases and J shed 0 bases, with 12 bases lying between them. CDR3 DNA sequence: TGTGCCAGCAGGGAAGGGGGAGACTCCTACAATGAGCAGTTCTTC. The encoded protein is CASREGGDSYNEQFF.

This clone was seen once. The CDR3 sequence: CASSRPPGLAGADRQFF. The CDR3 DNA is TGTGCCAGCAGTCGACCCCCTGGACTAGCGGGAGCAGATCGGCAGTTCTTC. This chain links TRBV7-9 with TRBJ2-1; the match to TRBD2 covers 13 bases. Germline trimming cut 6 bases from V and 12 bases from J; bases unmatched to any gene: 17. The CDR3 runs to 17 residues. Germline CDR1 is SEHNR and CDR2 is FQNEAQ (reference sequence). The full variable domain, rest sourced from reference TRBV7-9 and TRBJ2-1, is DTGVSQNPRHKITKRGQNVTFRCDPISEHNRLYWYRQTLGQGPEFLTYFQNEAQLEKSRLLSDRFSAERPKGSFSTLEIQRTEQGDSAMYLCASSRPPGLAGADRQFFGPGTRLTVL.

V gene TRBV10-3 combines with J gene TRBJ1-2, with D possibly matching TRBD1 (6 bases). V was shortened by 6 bases and J by 4 bases, with 6 bases between the two germline ends. Germline V CDR1 and CDR2: ENHRY, SYGVKD. CDR3 length: 11 amino acids. CDR3: CAIRDSYGYTF. The CDR3, as DNA: TGTGCCATCAGGGACAGCTATGGCTACACCTTC.

V is TRBV7-9 and J is TRBJ2-7; the D is unclear. This CDR3 is built from 14 residues. Trimming cost V 4 bases and J 3 bases, with 13 bases left between them. Germline values: CDR1 SEHNR, CDR2 FQNEAQ (reference sequence). CDR3 in DNA: TGTGCCAGCAGCTCCATCCCAGACATCTACGAGCAGTACTTC. Translation: CASSSIPDIYEQYF. Full variable domain (rest looked up from reference TRBV7-9 and TRBJ2-7): DTGVSQNPRHKITKRGQNVTFRCDPISEHNRLYWYRQTLGQGPEFLTYFQNEAQLEKSRLLSDRFSAERPKGSFSTLEIQRTEQGDSAMYLCASSSIPDIYEQYFGPGTRLTVT.

The chain carries TRBV2 and TRBJ2-3; 10 bases agree with TRBD2. There are 14 residues in the CDR3. Germline loops: CDR1 SNHLY, CDR2 FYNNEI. J was trimmed by 6 bases and V by 6 bases; bases with no gene match: 6. As DNA, the CDR3 is TGTGCCAGCAGGTCTAGCGGGAGCCCGGATACGCAGTATTTT. Its protein product is CASRSSGSPDTQYF. Variable domain in full (rest from reference TRBV2 and TRBJ2-3): EPEVTQTPSHQVTQMGQEVILRCVPISNHLYFYWYRQILGQKVEFLVSFYNNEISEKSEIFDDQFSVERPDGSNFTLKIRSTKLEDSAMYFCASRSSGSPDTQYFGPGTRLTVL.

The gene calls are TRBV18 and TRBJ2-1, with TRBD2 matching 11 bases. The CDR3 is 16 amino acids. CDR1 and CDR2 (germline): KGHSH, LQKENI. Trimming at V came to 1 base and at J to 5 bases, leaving 4 bases not matched to a gene. CDR3 in amino acids: CASSPRTTSGNNEQFF. The CDR3 nucleotides are TGTGCCAGCTCACCACGTACGACTAGCGGGAACAATGAGCAGTTCTTC.

This sequence joins TRBV15 and TRBJ1-4; D is unclear. The germline V gene encodes CDR1 LNHNV and CDR2 YYDKDF (reference sequence). V shed 3 bases and J shed 6 bases, with 11 bases lying between them. The CDR3 contains 14 residues. The CDR3 DNA follows: TGTGCCACCAGCAGCGTCCGGGGATATGAAAAACTGTTTTTT. This codes for CATSSVRGYEKLFF.

This rearrangement joins TRBV10-2 to TRBJ2-4, with D unresolved. Germline V CDR1 and CDR2: WSHSY, SAAADI. V was cut by 0 bases and J by 6 bases, with 6 bases left in between. This CDR3 region has 13 residues. The CDR3, as DNA: TGCGCCAGCAGTGAGTCAATCCGAAACATTCAGTACTTC. Translation gives CASSESIRNIQYF.

The V gene is TRBV5-4, the J gene TRBJ1-4; D is possibly TRBD1 (5 bases). Germline assignment: CDR1 SGHNT and CDR2 YYREEE (reference sequence). The germline V and J ends were trimmed by 1 base and 5 bases, with 9 bases remaining between them. There are 14 residues in the CDR3. CDR3 sequence (DNA): TGTGCCAGCAGCTTGACAGGAACGAATGAAAAACTGTTTTTT. Protein product: CASSLTGTNEKLFF.

The gene calls are TRBV28 and TRBJ2-3; 9 nucleotides line up with TRBD2. Germline V gene data show CDR1 as MDHEN and CDR2 as SYDVKM. The junction had 9 bases not matched to a gene; V was cut back by 8 bases and J by 0 bases. The CDR3 spans 16 residues. The CDR3 region is CASAGRAGGSTDTQYF. The CDR3 bases are TGTGCCAGCGCTGGGAGAGCGGGAGGTAGCACAGATACGCAGTATTTT.

The rearrangement joins TRBV7-2 to TRBJ1-5, with D hard to call. The CDR3 sequence is 13 residues long. Between the trimmed V and J ends, which lost 3 bases and 4 bases, there was a span of 7 bases. The V gene's germline CDR1 is SGHTA and CDR2 FQGNSA. CDR3 region: CASSFSENQPQHF. CDR3 bases: TGTGCCAGCAGCTTCTCGGAGAATCAGCCCCAGCATTTT.

The chain is built from TRBV19 and TRBJ1-5; TRBD1 aligns across 9 bases. CDR1 is LNHDA and CDR2 is SQIVND in the germline V gene (reference sequence). V lost 7 bases, J lost 0 bases, and 7 bases stayed unmatched. This CDR3 spans 16 amino acids. CDR3 sequence reads: CASTATGGYSNQPQHF. DNA for the CDR3: TGTGCCAGTACCGCGACAGGGGGTTATAGCAATCAGCCCCAGCATTTT.

The chain recombines TRBV6-1 with TRBJ2-3; weak D call: TRBD2 (6 bases). The germline V gene has CDR1 MNHNS and CDR2 SASEGT. The V end was cut by 2 bases, the J end by 1 base, with 10 bases between. The CDR3 consists of 15 residues. CDR3 sequence reads: CASSERWGGTDTQYF. As DNA, the CDR3 is TGTGCCAGCAGTGAAAGGTGGGGGGGCACAGATACGCAGTATTTT.

The chain combines TRBV27 with TRBJ2-3; 9 positions agree with TRBD2. The CDR3 totals 15 residues. With V trimmed by 7 bases and J by 2 bases, 7 bases remained unmatched. CDR1 and CDR2 (germline): MNHEY, SMNVEV (reference sequence). The CDR3 DNA reads TGTGCCAGCACGCCGCGGGAGGGAGCCACAGATACGCAGTATTTT. Protein sequence: CASTPREGATDTQYF.

The chain employs TRBV28 and TRBJ1-5, with TRBD1 identical over 9 bases. The CDR3 has 14 amino acids. J lost 6 bases, V lost 8 bases, and 8 bases had no gene match. Germline V gene sequence: CDR1 MDHEN, CDR2 SYDVKM. CDR3 sequence (DNA): TGTGCCAGCGGTTGGGACAGGGAAACTCAGCCCCAGCATTTT. Translated, it gives CASGWDRETQPQHF.

The chain carries TRBV6-5 and TRBJ1-1; D remains unclear. The V gene lost 2 bases and the J gene lost 4 bases, with 11 bases spanning the gap. Germline V gives CDR1 MNHEY, CDR2 SVGAGI. The CDR3 is 14 amino acids. The CDR3 here is CASSYEGRSTEAFF. CDR3 DNA: TGTGCCAGCAGTTACGAGGGTAGGAGCACTGAAGCTTTCTTT.

This clone was counted a few times. V and J are TRBV29-1 and TRBJ2-1, with 10 bases lining up with TRBD2. The CDR3 spans 14 residues. V lost 8 bases, J lost 9 bases, and 13 bases stayed unmatched. Per the germline V gene, CDR1 is SQVTM and CDR2 is ANQGSEA. The CDR3 is CSHGVAAGGGEQFF. DNA of the CDR3: TGCAGCCATGGGGTGGCAGCGGGAGGGGGTGAGCAGTTCTTC.

The chain has TRBV19 and TRBJ2-2; the D is unclear. Germline CDR1 LNHDA, CDR2 SQIVND (reference sequence). This CDR3 comprises 16 residues. Trimming took 5 bases from V and 5 from J, leaving 18 bases between them. The CDR3 region has the DNA TGTGCCAGTAGTCCCGACCTAGTCCCTCGGACCGGGGAGCTGTTTTTT. Its protein product is CASSPDLVPRTGELFF. Based on the CDR3 plus reference TRBV19 and TRBJ2-2, the full variable domain is DGGITQSPKYLFRKEGQNVTLSCEQNLNHDAMYWYRQDPGQGLRLIYYSQIVNDFQKGDIAEGYSVSREKKESFPLTVTSAQKNPTAFYLCASSPDLVPRTGELFFGEGSRLTVL.

Only a few counts were recorded for this clone. The CDR3 sequence is CASSLFQGSSYEQYF. Here the CDR3 DNA reads TGTGCCAGCAGCTTATTTCAGGGGAGCTCCTACGAGCAGTACTTC. This chain links TRBV7-8 with TRBJ2-7; TRBD1 might be the D (6 bases). From germline, CDR1 is SGHVS and CDR2 FQNEAQ. Trimming cost V 2 bases and J 0 bases, with 11 bases left between them. This CDR3 contains 15 residues.

This clone was seen only a few times. V and J are TRBV6-6 and TRBJ1-1; a possible D gene is TRBD1 (6 bases). The CDR3 consists of 14 residues. From germline, CDR1 is MNHNY and CDR2 SVGAGI (reference sequence). The V and J ends lost 2 bases and 5 bases respectively, with 12 bases between them. CDR3 in DNA: TGTGCCAGCAGTTACCTGTCAGGGGATACTGAAGCTTTCTTT. Translating gives CASSYLSGDTEAFF.